A single sample gave rise to the 4 T cell receptor beta chains below, sequenced in a study of T cell responses to AZD1222 COVID-19 vaccine. Measured with immunoSEQ multiplex PCR; TCRdb has only the in-frame clones, and not every one. The data contain 84,000 or so clones, 90% of them singletons. Source: peripheral blood, taken 28 days after the second AZD1222 dose. These receptors were obtained from an adult who received the AZD1222 COVID-19 vaccine.

This clone was seen a single time. The J gene is TRBJ1-2, the V gene TRBV3-1 (or the pseudogene TRBV3-2); D ambiguous. CDR3 length: 12 residues. Germline CDR1 LGHDT, CDR2 YNNKEL (reference sequence). V lost 0 bases, J lost 9 bases, and 8 bases lay in between. As DNA, the CDR3 is TGTGCCAGCAGCCAAGATCGGAGGAGCTACACCTTC. The encoded protein is CASSQDRRSYTF.

This clone has a handful of counts. The chain combines TRBV3-1 (or the pseudogene TRBV3-2) with TRBJ1-3, with a tentative D call TRBD1 (6 bases). Trimming removed 4 bases at V and 0 bases at J, with 25 bases between. Germline V gene sequence: CDR1 LGHDT, CDR2 YNNKEL (reference sequence). This CDR3 is 20 amino acids long. The CDR3 here is CASSPRAMWDTFYSGNTIYF. CDR3 DNA: TGTGCCAGCAGCCCCCGGGCGATGTGGGACACCTTCTACTCTGGAAACACCATATATTTT.

The chain employs TRBV5-4 and TRBJ2-3, with 7 bases fitting TRBD1. Unmatched junction bases numbered 3, after V lost 4 bases and J lost 1 base. Germline V gives CDR1 SGHNT, CDR2 YYREEE (reference sequence). This CDR3 is built from 14 residues. The CDR3 region has the DNA TGTGCCAGCAGCGTAGACAGGGGCACAGATACGCAGTATTTT. It translates to CASSVDRGTDTQYF.

This clone was observed once. The chain carries TRBV4-1 and TRBJ2-1; D unclear. Trimming took 4 bases from V and 8 from J, leaving 12 bases between them. The germline CDR1 and CDR2 sequences are MGHRA and YSYEKL. This CDR3 is built from 13 residues. The CDR3 reads CASSRPLMDEQFF. The CDR3 bases are TGCGCCAGCAGCCGGCCTCTCATGGATGAGCAGTTCTTC.